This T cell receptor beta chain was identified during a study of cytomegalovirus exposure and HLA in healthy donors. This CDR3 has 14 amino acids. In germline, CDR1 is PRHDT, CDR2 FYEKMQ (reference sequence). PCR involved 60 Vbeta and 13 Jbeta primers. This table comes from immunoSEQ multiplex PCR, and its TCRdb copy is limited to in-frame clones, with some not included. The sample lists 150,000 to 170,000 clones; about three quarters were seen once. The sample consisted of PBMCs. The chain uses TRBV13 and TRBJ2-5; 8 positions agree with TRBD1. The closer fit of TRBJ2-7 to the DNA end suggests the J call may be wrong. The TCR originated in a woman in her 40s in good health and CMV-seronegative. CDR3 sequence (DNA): TGTGCCAGCAGCCGGGACAGGCGCTCCTACGAGCAGTACTTC. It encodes CASSRDRRSYEQYF.